The present T cell receptor beta chain was sequenced within a study of shared clonotypes between healthy human individuals. Study-wide results and caveats: Relative to their counterparts shared across all four donors, non-shared clonotypes exhibited diminished generation probabilities. Rarefaction indicated that sorted-subset sequencing remained incomplete although depth was large. A handful of donors shared 4.5% to 6.5% of their naive CD4 clonotypes.

Germline lookup yields CDR1 MNHEY and CDR2 SMNVEV (reference sequence). The V and J ends lost 8 bases and 5 bases, in that order; junction bases with no gene match: 18. The CDR3 sequence is 18 residues long. A note on this clone: The antigen is unknown.

Sequencing used immunoSEQ multiplex PCR; TCRdb keeps in-frame clones, though not all of them. This sample has around 600,000 clones, with roughly 97% found just once. The sample consisted of naive CD4+ T cells sorted from blood. The sample's subset: CD45RA+ positively selected. This chain links TRBV27 with TRBJ2-3, with 11 positions matching TRBD1. The TCR originated in a woman in her 30s in good health. CDR3 nucleotide sequence: TGTGCCAGCTACAGTTTTGGAGTCGGGACAGGGGGAGAAGATACGCAGTATTTT. It codes for CASYSFGVGTGGEDTQYF.